Below are 11 T cell receptor beta chains sequenced from a single sample in a study of tumor-infiltrating lymphocytes in primary liver carcinoma. Taking about 17-33 mg of unsorted bulk tissue, the authors co-extracted RNA and DNA. The investigators made TCR beta cDNA from around 540 ng total RNA, using a constant-region primer. Three nested multiplex PCR rounds, a slightly modified ARM-PCR, produced the libraries for TCR beta. Rounds one and two of PCR, each of 10 to 11 cycles, were primed with TRBV1-TRBV30 forward primers and a C-beta reverse primer. In TCRdb, the multiplex PCR reads were re-called with MiXCR into one record per CDR3 protein. Among fewer than 110,000 distinct CDR3 sequences, around 71% were seen once, and the ten largest hold approximately 12%. The sequenced material came from liver tumor tissue from sampling region 2. Sample subset: tumor region T2, inferior pole. Source of these receptors: a woman in her fifties or sixties with primary liver carcinoma and hepatitis B virus infection.

With regard to this clonotype: Given the absence of the conserved phenylalanine or tryptophan at the CDR3 end, a read error is likely. The genes are TRBV11-3 and TRBJ2-3; 8 bases align to TRBD2. The CDR3 loop spans 14 amino acids. The germline CDR1 and CDR2 sequences are SGHNT and YENEEA. This CDR3 is CARSFRTSTDTQYS. The DNA for the CDR3 is TGTGCCAGGAGCTTCAGGACTAGCACAGACACGCAGTATTCT.

Details on this clonotype: A much larger clone is a single base away; this may be a read error. The CDR3 ends on some other residue instead of the conserved phenylalanine or tryptophan, so this is likely a read error. The genes are TRBV7-8 and TRBJ2-1; D unclear. Trimming pared 5 bases from V and 4 bases from J, leaving 15 bases between. This CDR3 has 15 residues. Germline loops: CDR1 SGHVS, CDR2 FQNEAQ. The CDR3 DNA is TGTGCCAGCAGCCCGTTGAGCGCGACATACAATGAGCAGTTCCTC. Translated: CASSPLSATYNEQFL.

The chain uses TRBV6-1 and TRBJ2-3; 9 bases line up with TRBD1. The CDR3 contains 14 residues. With 9 bases clipped from V and 1 base from J, the junction kept 5 bases outside the gene matches. The V gene's germline CDR1 is MNHNS and CDR2 SASEGT. The CDR3 DNA follows: TGTGCCAGTAACCGGGACAGGGGCACAGATACGCAGTATTTT. Its protein product is CASNRDRGTDTQYF.

At least ten counts were recorded for this clonotype. This chain links TRBV6-6 with TRBJ2-3; 9 nucleotides line up with TRBD1. CDR1 MNHNY and CDR2 SVGAGI come from the germline V gene (reference sequence). With 5 bases clipped from V and 3 bases from J, the junction kept 9 bases outside the gene matches. The CDR3 spans 16 residues. CDR3 sequence: CASSPQRTGATDTQYF. The CDR3 nucleotides are TGTGCCAGCAGTCCCCAGAGGACAGGGGCGACAGATACGCAGTATTTT.

A few counts support this clonotype. This chain uses TRBV20-1 with TRBJ1-2; no clear D gene. This CDR3 spans 11 amino acids. V lost 4 bases and J lost 8, with 11 bases in between. The germline CDR1 and CDR2 sequences are DFQATT and SNEGSKA (reference sequence). CDR3 DNA sequence: TGCAGTGCTATGCCGTTCCGGGGCTACACCTTC. Protein: CSAMPFRGYTF.

For this clonotype: The CDR3 ends on some other residue instead of the conserved phenylalanine or tryptophan, so this is likely a read error. The DNA for the CDR3 is TGCGCCAGCAGCCAAGTGGACAGGTCCTATGGCTACACCATC. The encoded protein is CASSQVDRSYGYTI. The V call is TRBV4-1, the J call TRBJ1-2; TRBD1 agrees at 7 bases. CDR3 length: 14 residues. The V gene's germline CDR1 is MGHRA and CDR2 YSYEKL. Trimming cost V 1 base and J 4 bases; bases outside gene matches: 3.

A note on this clonotype: Sequence at one end of the junction differs from germline and may be a read error. V and J are TRBV11-1 and TRBJ2-2; D is uncertain. Germline CDR1 SGHAT, CDR2 FQDESV (reference sequence). The CDR3 spans 14 residues. CDR3 loop: CASRPILDIGELFF. Here the CDR3 DNA reads TGTGCTAGCAGACCGATCCTTGACATCGGGGAGCTGTTTTTT.

As concerns this clonotype: The CDR3 carries no conserved terminal phenylalanine or tryptophan, so it likely arises from a read error. The CDR3: CASGWDNYGYTL. CDR3 nucleotide sequence: TGTGCCAGTGGTTGGGACAACTATGGTTACACCCTC. The V and J genes are TRBV12-5 and TRBJ1-2, with a possible D match to TRBD1 (6 bases). This CDR3 is built from 12 residues. In germline, CDR1 is LGHNT, CDR2 FRNRAP.

To note about this clonotype: One end of the junction is discordant with germline, which a read error may explain. V is TRBV6-1 and J is TRBJ2-1; 10 bases match TRBD2. This CDR3 is built from 15 residues. CDR1 and CDR2 from the germline V gene are MNHNS and SASEGT. CDR3: CVSSEEASGSDKQFF. CDR3 nucleotides: TGTGTCAGCAGTGAAGAGGCTAGCGGGAGTGATAAGCAGTTCTTC.

Regarding this clonotype: This CDR3 fails to terminate in the conserved phenylalanine or tryptophan, so it likely reflects a read error. The V gene is TRBV11-2, the J gene TRBJ2-1, with TRBD2 identical over 9 bases. The CDR3 loop spans 15 amino acids. The V gene's germline CDR1 is SGHAT and CDR2 FQNNGV. With 2 bases clipped from V and 4 bases from J, the junction kept 3 bases outside the gene matches. The CDR3 protein is CASSLKTSGYNEQFL. The CDR3 nucleotides read TGTGCCAGCAGCTTAAAGACTAGCGGTTACAATGAGCAGTTCTTA.

About this clonotype: A read error may explain this, as a much larger clone is one base away. This chain links TRBV5-8 with TRBJ1-2; D is unclear. The CDR3 contains 14 residues. CDR1 is SGHTS, CDR2 YDEGEE, per germline. Deletions cut 1 base from V and 5 bases from J, with 12 bases between. CDR3 protein: CASSLWELRYGYTF. The CDR3 DNA sequence: TGTGCCAGCAGCTTGTGGGAATTGAGGTATGGCTACACCTTC.